The rows below give T cell receptor beta chains drawn from one sample of a study of identical twins. TCRdb independently ran MiXCR on the 5' RACE reads; one entry per CDR3 protein. In the table there are 450,000 to 650,000 distinct CDR3 sequences, nearly 15% of which are singletons. The same data also went into a second study, on yellow fever vaccine responses in identical twins.

The sample consisted of CD4+ T cells sorted from blood. Receptors originate from a woman between 18 and 29 years old in good health. Both conserved end residues are part of each CDR3. D genes are given only for firm matches. Not all rows give a size; the values are once, few, many and, for expanded clones, a class.

v_call	j_call	clone_size	d_call	cdr3_aa	cdr3_nt
TRBV7-8	TRBJ2-1	NA	NA	CASSRSPGDNEQFF	TGTGCCAGCAGCCGGTCGCCAGGGGACAATGAGCAGTTCTTC
TRBV4-1	TRBJ2-2	NA	NA	CASSQDRGALASTGELFF	TGCGCCAGCAGCCAAGATCGGGGCGCCCTAGCATCCACCGGGGAGCTGTTTTTT
TRBV12-3/TRBV12-4	TRBJ1-1	few	NA	CASSWGPRTANTEAFF	TGTGCCAGCAGTTGGGGACCGCGGACAGCGAACACTGAAGCTTTCTTT
TRBV28	TRBJ1-1	NA	NA	CASSSPRAPNTEAFF	TGTGCCAGCAGTTCGCCCCGCGCACCGAACACTGAAGCTTTCTTT
TRBV7-6	TRBJ2-2	NA	TRBD2	CASSPRGGANTGELFF	TGTGCCAGCAGCCCCCGCGGGGGGGCGAACACCGGGGAGCTGTTTTTT
TRBV7-7	TRBJ2-7	NA	TRBD1	CASSFDRGPTYEQYF	TGTGCCAGCAGCTTCGACAGGGGGCCCACCTACGAGCAGTACTTC
TRBV5-5	TRBJ2-3	NA	NA	CASSLGGSVDLGDTQYF	TGTGCCAGCAGCTTGGGCGGTAGCGTGGACCTCGGGGATACGCAGTATTTT
TRBV11-1	TRBJ2-1	NA	TRBD2	CASSLAIQRGDAGNEQFF	TGTGCCAGCAGCTTAGCGATTCAGCGGGGGGATGCGGGGAATGAGCAGTTCTTC
TRBV7-9	TRBJ1-2	NA	NA	CASSLLTNTNYGYTF	TGTGCCAGCAGCTTACTGACAAATACTAACTATGGCTACACCTTC
TRBV2	TRBJ2-6	NA	NA	CASSDVWGSGANVLTF	TGTGCCAGCAGTGATGTCTGGGGTTCAGGGGCCAACGTCCTGACTTTC
TRBV7-2	TRBJ2-5	NA	NA	CASSLSRDAETQYF	TGTGCCAGCAGCTTATCCAGGGACGCGGAGACCCAGTACTTC
TRBV5-1	TRBJ1-2	many	NA	CASSLGLGTRDPVNYGYTF	TGCGCCAGCAGCTTGGGATTAGGGACACGAGACCCCGTAAACTATGGCTACACCTTC
TRBV4-2	TRBJ2-2	many	TRBD1	CASSQDYDRGGNTGELFF	TGTGCCAGCAGCCAAGACTATGACAGGGGTGGAAACACCGGGGAGCTGTTTTTT
TRBV9	TRBJ2-3	NA	TRBD2	CASSVAQTSASTDTQYF	TGTGCCAGCAGCGTAGCTCAGACTAGCGCAAGCACAGATACGCAGTATTTT
TRBV28	TRBJ2-2	many	NA	CASSLSRQDPVGTGELFF	TGTGCCAGCAGTTTATCCAGACAGGACCCCGTGGGGACCGGGGAGCTGTTTTTT
TRBV5-1	TRBJ2-3	few	NA	CASSTRQSDTQYF	TGCGCCAGCAGCACCCGACAATCAGATACGCAGTATTTT
TRBV6-5	TRBJ2-1	few	TRBD2	CASSYFPLAGSSYNEQFF	TGTGCCAGCAGTTACTTCCCACTAGCGGGAAGCTCCTACAATGAGCAGTTCTTC
TRBV20-1	TRBJ2-1	few	NA	CSASRSERGYNEQFF	TGCAGTGCTAGCCGTAGCGAGAGAGGTTACAATGAGCAGTTCTTC
TRBV10-1	TRBJ1-2	few	NA	CASSPGSLYGYTF	TGCGCCAGCAGTCCGGGTTCCCTCTATGGCTACACCTTC
TRBV11-2	TRBJ1-1	few	NA	CASSLAQGSGNAFF	TGTGCCAGCAGCTTAGCACAGGGATCAGGGAATGCTTTCTTT
TRBV27	TRBJ2-5	NA	TRBD2	CASSEPTSGKSGTQYF	TGTGCCAGCAGTGAACCGACTAGCGGAAAGTCCGGGACCCAGTACTTC
TRBV28	TRBJ2-3	NA	TRBD2	CASSLGGSGRSDTQYF	TGTGCCAGCAGCCTAGGGGGTAGCGGGAGATCAGATACGCAGTATTTT
TRBV28	TRBJ1-2	few	TRBD1	CASTDPLGTGPGYTF	TGTGCCAGCACCGACCCCCTCGGGACAGGCCCTGGCTACACCTTC
TRBV29-1	TRBJ2-1	many	TRBD2	CSVVSGTSGRGTYNEQFF	TGCAGCGTTGTATCCGGGACTAGCGGGAGAGGGACCTACAATGAGCAGTTCTTC
TRBV28	TRBJ2-1	NA	TRBD2	CASSLPSTSGRRTYNEQFF	TGTGCCAGCAGTTTACCATCTACTAGCGGGAGGCGAACCTACAATGAGCAGTTCTTC
TRBV4-2	TRBJ1-4	few	NA	CASSQDDPRGGTNEKLFF	TGTGCCAGCAGCCAAGATGACCCGCGGGGGGGGACTAATGAAAAACTGTTTTTT
TRBV29-1	TRBJ2-6	NA	NA	CSVTGNGANVLTF	TGCAGCGTAACAGGGAATGGGGCCAACGTCCTGACTTTC
TRBV28	TRBJ2-1	NA	TRBD2	CVTAGTSVGEQFF	TGTGTCACCGCCGGGACTAGCGTTGGGGAGCAGTTCTTC
TRBV5-1	TRBJ2-3	NA	NA	CASSLTGPTDTQYF	TGCGCCAGCAGCTTGACAGGGCCCACAGATACGCAGTATTTT
TRBV14	TRBJ2-3	few	TRBD2	CASSPKFAGGGDTQYF	TGTGCCAGCAGCCCAAAATTCGCGGGCGGGGGAGATACGCAGTATTTT
TRBV28	TRBJ2-3	many	TRBD2	CASSSSGTNPLNTDTQYF	TGTGCCAGCAGTTCCTCCGGGACTAACCCCCTAAACACAGATACGCAGTATTTT
TRBV7-9	TRBJ2-2	many	TRBD1	CASRNDRGVTGELFF	TGTGCCAGCAGAAACGACAGGGGGGTGACCGGGGAGCTGTTTTTT
TRBV3-1	TRBJ2-5	once	NA	CASSQARDETQYF	TGTGCCAGCAGCCAAGCAAGAGACGAGACCCAGTACTTC
TRBV12-3/TRBV12-4	TRBJ1-3	NA	NA	CASSLIGNTIYF	TGTGCCAGCAGTTTAATTGGAAACACCATATATTTT
TRBV10-3	TRBJ2-7	NA	NA	CAIQETSSSYEQYF	TGTGCCATCCAGGAGACATCAAGCTCCTACGAGCAGTACTTC
TRBV15	TRBJ2-7	NA	TRBD2	CATGRGSSYEQYF	TGTGCCACCGGTCGCGGGAGCTCCTACGAGCAGTACTTC
TRBV18	TRBJ2-7	NA	NA	CASSQLGESYEQYF	TGTGCCAGCTCACAGTTAGGGGAGTCCTACGAGCAGTACTTC
TRBV20-1	TRBJ2-7	NA	NA	CSASYGVEQYF	TGCAGTGCTAGTTACGGGGTTGAGCAGTACTTC
TRBV28	TRBJ2-7	few	NA	CASSPPPSYEQYF	TGTGCCAGCTCCCCCCCGCCTTCCTACGAGCAGTACTTC
TRBV10-1	TRBJ2-3	NA	TRBD2	CASSGVSGGTDTQYF	TGCGCCAGCAGTGGTGTTAGCGGGGGCACAGATACGCAGTATTTT
TRBV2	TRBJ2-1	many	NA	CASDSVRVGEQFF	TGTGCCAGTGATTCAGTAAGGGTCGGGGAGCAGTTCTTC
TRBV5-1	TRBJ2-1	NA	NA	CASSLPETAAYNEQFF	TGCGCCAGCAGCTTGCCGGAGACAGCTGCCTACAATGAGCAGTTCTTC
TRBV12-3/TRBV12-4	TRBJ1-1	many	NA	CASSLHSGGTEAFF	TGTGCCAGCAGTTTGCATTCCGGGGGCACTGAAGCTTTCTTT
TRBV2	TRBJ2-1	few	TRBD2	CASRGTSGLRNEQFF	TGTGCCAGCAGAGGAACTAGCGGACTACGCAATGAGCAGTTCTTC
TRBV11-2	TRBJ1-6	NA	NA	CASSLSVQSNSPLHF	TGTGCCAGCAGCTTATCGGTACAGAGTAATTCACCCCTCCACTTT
TRBV5-1	TRBJ2-1	NA	NA	CASSLMGVSGNEQFF	TGCGCCAGCAGCCTAATGGGGGTATCGGGCAATGAGCAGTTCTTC
TRBV2	TRBJ1-1	NA	NA	CASSGLGANMNTEAFF	TGTGCCAGCAGTGGTTTAGGGGCGAACATGAACACTGAAGCTTTCTTT
TRBV5-1	TRBJ2-7	many	TRBD2	CASSLSKTSGSSYEQYF	TGCGCCAGCAGCCTTAGTAAAACTAGCGGCAGCTCCTACGAGCAGTACTTC
TRBV4-1	TRBJ2-7	few	NA	CASSHEQGWEQYF	TGCGCCAGCAGCCACGAACAGGGTTGGGAGCAGTACTTC
TRBV12-3/TRBV12-4	TRBJ2-3	few	TRBD1	CASRETGLDTQYF	TGTGCCAGCAGGGAGACAGGGCTCGATACGCAGTATTTT
TRBV6-4	TRBJ2-1	few	NA	CARSPGPQAYNEQFF	TGTGCCCGTAGCCCGGGACCCCAGGCCTACAATGAGCAGTTCTTC
TRBV6-6	TRBJ2-1	NA	NA	CASSTTGIYEQFF	TGTGCCAGCAGCACAACAGGGATCTATGAGCAGTTCTTC
TRBV6-2/TRBV6-3	TRBJ2-1	NA	NA	CASHGGGSYNEQFF	TGTGCCAGCCACGGAGGGGGCTCCTACAATGAGCAGTTCTTC
TRBV6-1	TRBJ2-7	NA	TRBD2	CASTGLAGPYEQYF	TGTGCCAGCACCGGACTAGCGGGACCCTACGAGCAGTACTTC
TRBV9	TRBJ2-1	NA	NA	CASSDGVTNEQFF	TGTGCCAGCAGCGACGGAGTAACGAATGAGCAGTTCTTC
TRBV5-1	TRBJ2-7	many	TRBD2	CASSLTSGSYEQYF	TGCGCCAGCAGCTTGACTAGCGGGAGCTACGAGCAGTACTTC
TRBV12-3/TRBV12-4	TRBJ1-5	few	NA	CASSLESNVLPQHF	TGTGCCAGCAGTTTAGAGTCGAATGTTTTGCCCCAGCATTTT